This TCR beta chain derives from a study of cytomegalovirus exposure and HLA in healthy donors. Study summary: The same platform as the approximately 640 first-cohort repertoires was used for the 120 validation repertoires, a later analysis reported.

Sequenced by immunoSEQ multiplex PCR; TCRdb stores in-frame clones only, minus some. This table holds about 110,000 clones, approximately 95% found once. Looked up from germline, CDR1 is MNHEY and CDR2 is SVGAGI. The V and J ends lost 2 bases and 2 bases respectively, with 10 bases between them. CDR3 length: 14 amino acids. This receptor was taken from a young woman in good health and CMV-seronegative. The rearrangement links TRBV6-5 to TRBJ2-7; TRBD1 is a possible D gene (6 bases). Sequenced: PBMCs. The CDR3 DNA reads TGTGCCAGCAGTTACCGGCAGGGGCCCTACGAGCAGTACTTC. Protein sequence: CASSYRQGPYEQYF.